This T cell receptor (beta chain) was profiled in a study of blood T cell repertoires in COVID-19. This clone has only one observation. This CDR3 has 16 amino acids. Germline V gene data show CDR1 as MDHEN and CDR2 as SYDVKM. V lost 2 bases to trimming and J lost 0 bases, with 14 bases between them. Original handling: The assay estimated nucleated cells by amplifying reference gene primers. Sequencing was performed with immunoSEQ multiplex PCR; in TCRdb, only in-frame clones are kept and a portion is missing. D and trimming come from the DNA, and the V and J calls and clone size come from that table. Among 130,000 to 150,000 clones listed, 88% were seen once. Those who participated ranged in age from about 18 to 95 years and resided in about two dozen US areas.

This TCR was sampled from a woman aged 25 to 39 with acute COVID-19. What was sequenced was PBMCs or T cells enriched from blood (not recorded which). This chain uses TRBV28 with TRBJ2-7; possibly TRBD2 for D (5 bases). The CDR3 region has the DNA TGTGCCAGCAGTTTAGGGCGGACTCAGAGCTCCTACGAGCAGTACTTC. It codes for CASSLGRTQSSYEQYF.